The rows below give T cell receptor beta chains drawn from one sample of a study of shared clonotypes between healthy human individuals. Repertoires were generated with immunoSEQ multiplex PCR, while TCRdb's copy carries only in-frame clones and drops some. Of about 1 million clones listed, 60% to 80% were seen once; the top ten hold roughly 1.5%. Sequencing used memory CD4+ T cells sorted from blood. These receptors all come from a man younger than 35 in good health. CDR3s include the opening cysteine and the closing phenylalanine or tryptophan. A D gene is named only where the DNA matches it firmly. Only some rows state a clone size, as once, few, many or a class for expanded clones.

j_gene | abundance | v_gene | d_gene | CDR3aa | CDR3nt
TRBJ2-7 | - | TRBV6-1 | - | CASTQGKAYEQYF | TGTGCCAGCACTCAGGGCAAAGCCTACGAGCAGTACTTC
TRBJ1-6 | - | TRBV30 | TRBD1 | CAWSLGGQGTSPLHF | TGTGCCTGGAGCCTAGGGGGACAGGGGACTTCACCCCTCCACTTT
TRBJ1-1 | once | TRBV6-6 | TRBD1 | CASSYPETGGKAEAFF | TGTGCCAGCAGTTACCCGGAGACAGGGGGCAAAGCCGAAGCTTTCTTT
TRBJ2-1 | - | TRBV7-2 | - | CASSQGLAAGQFF | TGTGCCAGCAGTCAGGGGTTAGCGGCCGGGCAGTTCTTC
TRBJ1-1 | few | TRBV11-1 | TRBD1 | CASSSRQGKEAFF | TGTGCCAGCAGCTCTCGACAGGGAAAAGAAGCTTTCTTT
TRBJ2-7 | many | TRBV7-9 | - | CASGEGGSSYEQYF | TGTGCCAGTGGTGAAGGGGGTAGCTCCTACGAGCAGTACTTC
TRBJ1-6 | - | TRBV7-2 | - | CASSLAGAGHNSPLHF | TGTGCCAGCAGCTTAGCAGGGGCCGGACATAATTCACCCCTCCACTTT
TRBJ2-1 | - | TRBV27 | TRBD1 | CASSIRDRGVNEQFF | TGTGCCAGCAGTATCCGGGACAGGGGGGTCAATGAGCAGTTCTTC
TRBJ1-1 | - | TRBV5-4 | TRBD1 | CASSLGTGLGNTEAFF | TGTGCCAGCAGCTTGGGGACAGGGTTGGGGAACACTGAAGCTTTCTTT
TRBJ1-5 | - | TRBV18 | - | CASSPGLNQPQHF | TGTGCCAGCTCACCAGGGTTGAATCAGCCCCAGCATTTT
TRBJ1-3 | - | TRBV7-9 | - | CASSLGQVSSGNTIYF | TGTGCCAGCAGCTTAGGACAAGTGAGCTCTGGAAACACCATATATTTT
TRBJ2-7 | - | TRBV6-5 | - | CASSHRTASSYEQYF | TGTGCCAGCAGTCACAGGACGGCCAGCTCCTACGAGCAGTACTTC
TRBJ2-2 | - | TRBV10-2 | TRBD1 | CASKPGGYNTGELFF | TGCGCCAGCAAACCAGGGGGTTATAACACCGGGGAGCTGTTTTTT
TRBJ2-7 | - | TRBV11-2 | - | CASSPRVGPYEQYF | TGTGCCAGCAGTCCGAGAGTTGGTCCCTACGAGCAGTACTTC
TRBJ2-7 | - | TRBV7-9 | TRBD1 | CASSKVKFAGQGAYEQYF | TGTGCCAGCAGCAAAGTAAAATTCGCGGGACAGGGGGCCTACGAGCAGTACTTC
TRBJ1-5 | - | TRBV2 | TRBD1 | CASSEGQGKGQPQHF | TGTGCCAGCAGTGAAGGACAGGGGAAAGGTCAGCCCCAGCATTTT
TRBJ1-3 | once | TRBV7-8 | - | CASSLTELNTIYF | TGTGCCAGCAGCTTGACAGAGTTAAACACCATATATTTT
TRBJ1-1 | - | TRBV9 | TRBD1 | CASSGQGGSAFF | TGTGCCAGCAGCGGACAGGGCGGATCAGCTTTCTTT
TRBJ1-2 | - | TRBV7-3 | TRBD1 | CASSPGQGTGYTF | TGTGCCAGCAGCCCGGGACAGGGGACCGGCTACACCTTC
TRBJ1-5 | many | TRBV28 | - | CASSLPRQVLFDQPQHF | TGTGCCAGCAGTCTCCCCCGACAGGTCCTCTTTGATCAGCCCCAGCATTTT
TRBJ1-2 | few | TRBV4-3 | - | CASSQESGKGYTF | TGCGCCAGCAGCCAAGAATCCGGGAAGGGCTACACCTTC
TRBJ2-1 | once | TRBV10-3 | TRBD2 | CAISSTSGRGNEQFF | TGTGCCATCAGTTCCACTAGCGGGAGAGGCAATGAGCAGTTCTTC
TRBJ2-2 | once | TRBV6-6 | - | CASSPLGHTGELFF | TGTGCCAGCAGTCCACTCGGACACACCGGGGAGCTGTTTTTT
TRBJ2-1 | - | TRBV10-3 | - | CAISVSGEQFF | TGTGCCATCAGTGTTAGTGGTGAGCAGTTCTTC
TRBJ1-6 | - | TRBV5-1 | - | CASSLATKDSPLHF | TGCGCCAGCAGCTTGGCAACCAAAGATTCACCCCTCCACTTT
TRBJ2-3 | - | TRBV27 | TRBD2 | CASSKGASGGLSTDTQYF | TGTGCCAGCAGCAAAGGGGCTAGCGGGGGCCTGAGCACAGATACGCAGTATTTT
TRBJ2-2 | - | TRBV5-6 | - | CASSLAIVFSGELFF | TGTGCCAGCAGCCTGGCCATAGTGTTTTCCGGGGAGCTGTTTTTT
TRBJ2-1 | - | TRBV29-1 | TRBD1 | CSGGQGSYNEQFF | TGCAGCGGGGGACAGGGCTCCTACAATGAGCAGTTCTTC
TRBJ1-1 | - | TRBV28 | TRBD1 | CASRSTGQGLMNTEAFF | TGTGCCAGCAGGTCGACGGGACAGGGGTTGATGAACACTGAAGCTTTCTTT
TRBJ1-2 | - | TRBV18 | - | CASSPQGPTGGYTF | TGTGCCAGCTCACCACAGGGCCCCACGGGCGGCTACACCTTC
TRBJ1-6 | - | TRBV5-4 | TRBD1 | CASSSTDRAHSPLHF | TGTGCCAGCAGCAGCACAGACAGGGCTCATTCACCCCTCCACTTT
TRBJ1-2 | - | TRBV28 | TRBD1 | CASSLQTGNYGYTF | TGTGCCAGCAGTTTACAGACAGGGAACTATGGCTACACCTTC
TRBJ2-1 | - | TRBV5-8 | - | CASSRPRLSYNEQFF | TGTGCCAGCAGCCGCCCCAGGTTGTCCTACAATGAGCAGTTCTTC
TRBJ2-1 | - | TRBV5-1 | - | CASRAWGYNEQFF | TGCGCCAGCAGAGCGTGGGGCTACAATGAGCAGTTCTTC
TRBJ1-4 | - | TRBV4-1 | TRBD1 | CASSQPDRGADEKLFF | TGCGCCAGCAGCCAACCCGACAGGGGTGCCGATGAAAAACTGTTTTTT
TRBJ1-2 | few | TRBV7-2 | TRBD1 | CASSLGQGYGYTF | TGTGCCAGCAGCTTGGGACAGGGCTATGGCTACACCTTC
TRBJ1-5 | - | TRBV7-6 | - | CASSLSGEAQPQHF | TGTGCCAGCAGCTTATCGGGGGAGGCTCAGCCCCAGCATTTT
TRBJ2-1 | - | TRBV11-2 | - | CASSLTGYSYNEQFF | TGTGCCAGCAGCTTAACAGGGTACTCCTACAATGAGCAGTTCTTC
TRBJ1-4 | - | TRBV5-1 | TRBD1 | CASTQGGSNEKLFF | TGCGCCAGCACCCAAGGGGGCTCTAATGAAAAACTGTTTTTT
TRBJ1-1 | - | TRBV6-6 | - | CASSGRIVATNTEAFF | TGTGCCAGCAGCGGCAGGATTGTAGCTACGAACACTGAAGCTTTCTTT
TRBJ2-7 | - | TRBV19 | TRBD1 | CASSMGQMSTYEQYF | TGTGCCAGTAGTATGGGACAGATGAGCACCTACGAGCAGTACTTC